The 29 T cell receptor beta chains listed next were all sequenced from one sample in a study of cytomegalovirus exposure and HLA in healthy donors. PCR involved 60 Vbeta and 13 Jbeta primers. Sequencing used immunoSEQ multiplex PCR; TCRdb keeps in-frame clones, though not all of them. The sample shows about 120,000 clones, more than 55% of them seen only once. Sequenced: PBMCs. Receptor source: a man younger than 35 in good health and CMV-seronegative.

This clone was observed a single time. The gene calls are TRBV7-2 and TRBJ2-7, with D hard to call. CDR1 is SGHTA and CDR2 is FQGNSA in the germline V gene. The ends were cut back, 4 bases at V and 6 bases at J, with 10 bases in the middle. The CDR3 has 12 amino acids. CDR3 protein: CASSSHFGEQYF. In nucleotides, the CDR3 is TGTGCCAGCAGCTCGCACTTCGGCGAGCAGTACTTC. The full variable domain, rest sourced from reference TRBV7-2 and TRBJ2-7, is GAGVSQSPSNKVTEKGKDVELRCDPISGHTALYWYRQSLGQGLEFLIYFQGNSAPDKSGLPSDRFSAERTGGSVSTLTIQRTQQEDSAVYLCASSSHFGEQYFGPGTRLTVT.

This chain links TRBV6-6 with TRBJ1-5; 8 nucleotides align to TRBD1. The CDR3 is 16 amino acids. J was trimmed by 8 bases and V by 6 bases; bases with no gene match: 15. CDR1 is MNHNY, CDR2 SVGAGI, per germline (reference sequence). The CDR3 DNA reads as TGTGCCAGCAGGTATTCGGGACAGGCCCCACGGGAGCCCCAGCATTTT. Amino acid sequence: CASRYSGQAPREPQHF.

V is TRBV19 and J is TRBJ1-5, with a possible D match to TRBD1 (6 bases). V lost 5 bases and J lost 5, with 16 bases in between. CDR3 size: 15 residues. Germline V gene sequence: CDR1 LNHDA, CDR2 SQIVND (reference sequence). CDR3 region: CASSPTGQEDQPQHF. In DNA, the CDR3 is TGTGCCAGTAGTCCTACAGGGCAAGAGGATCAGCCCCAGCATTTT.

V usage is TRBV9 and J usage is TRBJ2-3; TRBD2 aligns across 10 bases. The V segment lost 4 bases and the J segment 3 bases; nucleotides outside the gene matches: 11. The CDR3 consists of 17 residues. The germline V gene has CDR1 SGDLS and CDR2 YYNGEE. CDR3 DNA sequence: TGTGCCAGCAGCAGTCGAGGGGGTAGCGGGGGGACAGATACGCAGTATTTT. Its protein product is CASSSRGGSGGTDTQYF.

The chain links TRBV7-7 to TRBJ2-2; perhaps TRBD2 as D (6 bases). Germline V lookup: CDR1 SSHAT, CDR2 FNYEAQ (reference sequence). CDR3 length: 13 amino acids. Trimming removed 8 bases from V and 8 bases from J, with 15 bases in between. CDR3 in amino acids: CASAPTAGGELFF. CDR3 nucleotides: TGTGCCAGCGCCCCCACCGCGGGGGGGGAGCTGTTTTTT.

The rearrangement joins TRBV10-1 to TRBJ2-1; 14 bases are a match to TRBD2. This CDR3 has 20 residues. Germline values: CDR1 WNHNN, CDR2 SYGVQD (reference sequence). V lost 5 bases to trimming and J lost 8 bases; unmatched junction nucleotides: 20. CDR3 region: CASSPKAGTSGRVGMHEQFF. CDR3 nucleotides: TGCGCCAGCAGTCCAAAAGCCGGGACTAGCGGGAGAGTAGGTATGCATGAGCAGTTCTTC.

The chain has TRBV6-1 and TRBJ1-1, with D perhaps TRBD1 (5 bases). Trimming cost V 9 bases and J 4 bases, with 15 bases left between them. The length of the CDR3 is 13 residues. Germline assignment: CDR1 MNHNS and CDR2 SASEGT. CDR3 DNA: TGTGCCAGTCAGACCAGGGTGTCCACTGAAGCTTTCTTT. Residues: CASQTRVSTEAFF.

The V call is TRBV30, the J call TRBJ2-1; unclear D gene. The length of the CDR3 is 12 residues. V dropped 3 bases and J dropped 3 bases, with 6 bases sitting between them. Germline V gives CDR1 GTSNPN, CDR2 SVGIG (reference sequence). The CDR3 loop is CAWSSNYNEQFF. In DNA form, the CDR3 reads TGTGCCTGGAGCTCTAACTACAATGAGCAGTTCTTC.

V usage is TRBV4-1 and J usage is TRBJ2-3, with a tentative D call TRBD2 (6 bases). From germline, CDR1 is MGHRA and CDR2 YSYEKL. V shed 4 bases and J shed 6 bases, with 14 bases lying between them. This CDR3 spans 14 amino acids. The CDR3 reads CASSRGGTRDTQYF. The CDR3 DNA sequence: TGCGCCAGCAGCCGAGGAGGGACTCGGGATACGCAGTATTTT.

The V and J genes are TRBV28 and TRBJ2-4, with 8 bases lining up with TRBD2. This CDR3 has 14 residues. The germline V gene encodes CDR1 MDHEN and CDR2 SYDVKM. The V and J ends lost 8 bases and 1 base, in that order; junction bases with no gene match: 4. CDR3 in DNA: TGTGCCAGCTCCCGCGGGGGGGCCAAAAACATTCAGTACTTC. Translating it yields CASSRGGAKNIQYF.

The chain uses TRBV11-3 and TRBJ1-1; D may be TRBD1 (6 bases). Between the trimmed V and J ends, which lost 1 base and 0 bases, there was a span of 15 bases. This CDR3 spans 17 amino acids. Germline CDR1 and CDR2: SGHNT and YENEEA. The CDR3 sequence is CASSLGAGTGMNTEAFF. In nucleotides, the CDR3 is TGTGCCAGCAGCTTAGGAGCCGGAACAGGGATGAACACTGAAGCTTTCTTT.

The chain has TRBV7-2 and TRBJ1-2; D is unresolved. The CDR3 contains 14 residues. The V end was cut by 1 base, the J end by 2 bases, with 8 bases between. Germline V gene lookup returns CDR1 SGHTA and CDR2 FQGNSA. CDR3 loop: CASSLEAANYGYTF. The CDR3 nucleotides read TGTGCCAGCAGCTTAGAGGCGGCAAACTATGGCTACACCTTC.

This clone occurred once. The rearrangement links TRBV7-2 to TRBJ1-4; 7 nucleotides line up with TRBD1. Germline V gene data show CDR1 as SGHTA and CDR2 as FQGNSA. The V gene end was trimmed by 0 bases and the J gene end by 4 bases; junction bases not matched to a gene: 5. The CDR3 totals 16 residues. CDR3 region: CASSLAPAGGNEKLFF. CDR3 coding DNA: TGTGCCAGCAGCTTAGCGCCCGCAGGGGGTAATGAAAAACTGTTTTTT.

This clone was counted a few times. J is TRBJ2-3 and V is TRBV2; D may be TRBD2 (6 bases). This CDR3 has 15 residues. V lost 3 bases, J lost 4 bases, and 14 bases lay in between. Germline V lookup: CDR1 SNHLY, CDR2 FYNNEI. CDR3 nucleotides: TGTGCCAGCAGTGAGCGGGTCAGGGACTCAGATACGCAGTATTTT. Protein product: CASSERVRDSDTQYF.

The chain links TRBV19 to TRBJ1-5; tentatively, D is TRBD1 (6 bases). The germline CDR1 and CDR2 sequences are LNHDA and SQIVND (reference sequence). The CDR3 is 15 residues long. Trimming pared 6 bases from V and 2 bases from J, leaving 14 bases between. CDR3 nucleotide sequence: TGTGCCAGTAGAACTCGGACAGCTGGCAATCAGCCCCAGCATTTT. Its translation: CASRTRTAGNQPQHF.

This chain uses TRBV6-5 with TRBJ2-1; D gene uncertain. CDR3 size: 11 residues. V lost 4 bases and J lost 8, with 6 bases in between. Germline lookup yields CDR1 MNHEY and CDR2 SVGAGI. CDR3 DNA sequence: TGTGCCAGCAGTTGGTCGGATGAGCAGTTCTTC. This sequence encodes CASSWSDEQFF.

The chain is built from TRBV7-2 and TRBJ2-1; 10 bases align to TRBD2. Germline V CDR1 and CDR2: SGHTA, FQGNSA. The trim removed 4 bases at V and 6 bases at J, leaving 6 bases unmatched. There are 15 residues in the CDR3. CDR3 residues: CASSSGTSVGNEQFF. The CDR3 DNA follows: TGTGCCAGCAGCTCCGGGACTAGCGTGGGCAATGAGCAGTTCTTC.

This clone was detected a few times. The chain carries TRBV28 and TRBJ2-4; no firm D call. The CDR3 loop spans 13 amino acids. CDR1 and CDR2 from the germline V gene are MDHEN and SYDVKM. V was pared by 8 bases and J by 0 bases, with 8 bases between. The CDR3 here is CASLPLAKNIQYF. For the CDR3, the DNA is TGTGCCAGCCTCCCTCTAGCCAAAAACATTCAGTACTTC.

The CDR3 DNA is TGTGCCAGCTCAAAAGACAGCCCTAACTATGGCTACACCTTC. Translating gives CASSKDSPNYGYTF. The chain has TRBV18 and TRBJ1-2, with a tentative D call TRBD1 (5 bases). In germline, CDR1 is KGHSH, CDR2 LQKENI. Trimming stripped 5 bases from V and 0 bases from J, with 10 bases between. The CDR3 consists of 14 residues.

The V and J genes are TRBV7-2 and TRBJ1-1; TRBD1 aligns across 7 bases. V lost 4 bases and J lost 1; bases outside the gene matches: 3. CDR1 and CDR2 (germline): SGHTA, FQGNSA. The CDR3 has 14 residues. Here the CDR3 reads CASSSRTGNTEAFF. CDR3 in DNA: TGTGCCAGCAGCTCGAGGACAGGGAACACTGAAGCTTTCTTT.

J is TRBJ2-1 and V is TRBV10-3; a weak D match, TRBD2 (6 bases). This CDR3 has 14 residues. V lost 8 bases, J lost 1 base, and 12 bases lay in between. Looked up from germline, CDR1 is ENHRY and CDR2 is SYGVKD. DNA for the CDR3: TGTGCCATCTCGGAGACTAGTTCCTACAATGAGCAGTTCTTC. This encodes CAISETSSYNEQFF.

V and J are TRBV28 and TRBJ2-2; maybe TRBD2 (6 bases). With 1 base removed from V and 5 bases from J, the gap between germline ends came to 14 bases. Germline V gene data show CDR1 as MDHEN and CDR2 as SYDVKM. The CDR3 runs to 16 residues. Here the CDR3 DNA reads TGTGCCAGCAGTTTATCGGAGGGTGCCCGAACCGGGGAGCTGTTTTTT. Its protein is CASSLSEGARTGELFF.

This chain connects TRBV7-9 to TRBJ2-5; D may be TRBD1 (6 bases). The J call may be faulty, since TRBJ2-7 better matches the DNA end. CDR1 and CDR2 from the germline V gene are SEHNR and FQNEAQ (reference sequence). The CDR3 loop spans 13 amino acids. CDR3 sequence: CASLGTPSYEQYF. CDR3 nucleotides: TGTGCCAGTCTCGGGACACCCTCCTACGAGCAGTACTTC.

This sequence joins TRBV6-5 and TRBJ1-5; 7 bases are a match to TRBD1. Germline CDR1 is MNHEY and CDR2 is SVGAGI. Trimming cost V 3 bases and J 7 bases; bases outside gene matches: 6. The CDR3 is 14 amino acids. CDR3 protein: CASSYRGPGQPQHF. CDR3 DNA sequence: TGTGCCAGCAGTTATAGGGGGCCGGGGCAGCCCCAGCATTTT.

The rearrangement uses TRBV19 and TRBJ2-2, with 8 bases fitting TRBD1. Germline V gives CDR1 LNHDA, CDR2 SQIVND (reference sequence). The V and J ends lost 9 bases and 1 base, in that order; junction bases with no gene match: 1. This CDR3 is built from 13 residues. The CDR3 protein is CASGTGNTGELFF. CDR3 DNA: TGTGCCAGCGGGACAGGGAACACCGGGGAGCTGTTTTTT.

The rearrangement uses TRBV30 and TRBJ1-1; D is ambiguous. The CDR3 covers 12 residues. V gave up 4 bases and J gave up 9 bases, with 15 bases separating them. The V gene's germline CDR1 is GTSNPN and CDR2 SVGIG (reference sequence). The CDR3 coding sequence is TGTGCCTGGAAGCGGGAGGCACGTCAAGCTTTCTTT. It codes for CAWKREARQAFF.

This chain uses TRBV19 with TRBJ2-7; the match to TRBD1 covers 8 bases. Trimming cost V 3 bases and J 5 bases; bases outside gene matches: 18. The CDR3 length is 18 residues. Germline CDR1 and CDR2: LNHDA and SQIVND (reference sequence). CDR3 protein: CASSIHSTLGQGVNEQYF. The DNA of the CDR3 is TGTGCCAGTAGTATCCACTCAACCCTTGGACAGGGTGTGAACGAGCAGTACTTC.

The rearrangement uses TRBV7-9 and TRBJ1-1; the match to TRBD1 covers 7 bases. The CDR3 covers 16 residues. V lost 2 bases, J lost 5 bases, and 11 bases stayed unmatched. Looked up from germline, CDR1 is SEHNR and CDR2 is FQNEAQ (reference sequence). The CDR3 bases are TGTGCCAGCAGCTTAACCGACAGGGTACTAGGGACTGAAGCTTTCTTT. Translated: CASSLTDRVLGTEAFF.

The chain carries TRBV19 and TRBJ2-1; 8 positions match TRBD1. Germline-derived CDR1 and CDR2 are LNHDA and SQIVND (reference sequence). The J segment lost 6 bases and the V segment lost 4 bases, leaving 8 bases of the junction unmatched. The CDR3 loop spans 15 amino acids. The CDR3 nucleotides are TGTGCCAGTAGTAGTCCAGGGGGCCAAGTCAATGAGCAGTTCTTC. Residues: CASSSPGGQVNEQFF.